This paragraph covers one T cell receptor beta chain sequence. The target antigen is unknown. TCRdb's copy holds only in-frame clones and misses some; the assay was immunoSEQ multiplex PCR. The sample holds some 17,000 clones, 65% to 90% seen once. The record originates from a study of OX40 agonist ivuxolimab in advanced cancers. Study results and caveats: Compared with CD4+, CD8+ T cells on average had more expanded clones.

CDR3 size: 14 residues. Unmatched junction bases numbered 6, after V lost 6 bases and J lost 4 bases. The germline gives CDR1 MNHEY, CDR2 SVGAGI. Material: CD4+ or CD8+ T cells sorted from blood, obtained in a trial of the OX40 agonist ivuxolimab. The clonotype comes from an adult with an advanced solid tumor such as melanoma, head and neck, liver or kidney cancer. The chain links TRBV6-5 to TRBJ2-5, with 9 positions matching TRBD1. The CDR3 nucleotides are TGTGCCAGCAGCCGCGACAGGGGGGCAGAGACCCAGTACTTC. As protein: CASSRDRGAETQYF.